Given below is one T cell receptor (beta chain) in context. The CDR3 covers 14 residues. Per the germline V gene, CDR1 is KGHSH and CDR2 is LQKENI. J gave up 4 bases and V 6 bases, and 5 bases lay outside the gene matches. This record comes from a study of blood T cell repertoires in COVID-19. Seattle's enrolled individuals joined amid active infection and were then monitored longitudinally. The data were produced by immunoSEQ multiplex PCR, yet TCRdb's version contains in-frame clones alone and is incomplete. The sample carries roughly 280,000 clones, roughly 90% recorded once. This chain links TRBV18 with TRBJ1-5; TRBD1 agrees at 8 bases. This clonotype originated in a woman aged 25 to 39 with COVID-19, enrolled during active disease. Input material: peripheral blood. CDR3 loop: CASSGTGDNQPQHF. DNA for the CDR3: TGTGCCAGCTCCGGGACAGGAGATAATCAGCCCCAGCATTTT.